The present TCR beta chain was sequenced within a study of blood T cell repertoires in COVID-19. On the study more broadly: Material from acute and convalescent COVID-19 was sourced from the United States, Italy and Spain. T cells, B-cell-depleted T cells, or PBMCs supplied cDNA or gDNA.

Source study methods: From reference gene primer amplification, estimates of nucleated cell counts were derived. The assay was immunoSEQ multiplex PCR, and TCRdb's table has in-frame clones only and misses some. The V and J calls and clone size come from that table; D and trimming were worked out from the DNA. The data contain roughly 140,000 clones, 85% to 90% of them singletons. The sample taken for sequencing was peripheral blood. The source is a woman between 40 and 55 years old with acute or convalescent COVID-19.

The CDR3 nucleotides are TGCGCCAGTAGAACTAGCGGGGGCACCGGGGGCGAGACCCAGTACTTC. Its translation is CASRTSGGTGGETQYF. V gene TRBV5-1 combines with J gene TRBJ2-5, with TRBD2 identical over 11 bases. From germline, CDR1 is SGHRS and CDR2 YFSETQ. The CDR3 runs to 16 residues. After removal of 8 bases from V and 5 bases from J, the junction contained 14 bases not matched to a gene.